The rows below give T cell receptor beta chains drawn from one sample of a study of CD8+ T cells in alopecia areata. Some clones are missing from TCRdb's copy, which holds only in-frame ones; the method was immunoSEQ multiplex PCR. Here the sample spans some 200,000 clones, 58% being singletons. This material consisted of CD4+ T cells sorted from blood, taken at week 24, from a patient treated with tofacitinib. The receptors were sampled from a human donor with alopecia areata. The CDR3 runs from the conserved cysteine through the conserved F or W. The D gene is left open where the match is weak. Only some rows state a clone size, as once, few, many or a class for expanded clones.

few	15	TRBV4-1	-	TRBJ1-2	CASSQAGRDNYGYTF	TGCGCCAGCAGCCAAGCCGGCAGGGACAACTATGGCTACACCTTC
-	13	TRBV5-6	-	TRBJ2-7	CASSLVGSHEQYF	TGTGCCAGCAGCTTGGTTGGGTCCCACGAGCAGTACTTC
-	11	TRBV30	-	TRBJ1-1	CAWSVWEEAFF	TGTGCCTGGAGTGTTTGGGAGGAAGCTTTCTTT
-	16	TRBV30	-	TRBJ2-7	CAWRPPLWVSSYEQYF	TGTGCCTGGAGACCCCCACTATGGGTAAGCTCCTACGAGCAGTACTTC
once	15	TRBV5-4	-	TRBJ1-1	CASSFRLGRETEAFF	TGTGCCAGCAGCTTTCGGTTAGGGAGGGAAACTGAAGCTTTCTTT
-	16	TRBV11-2	-	TRBJ2-3	CASSLTSGSYTDTQYF	TGTGCCAGCAGCTTAACTTCAGGATCTTACACAGATACGCAGTATTTT
few	18	TRBV5-4	-	TRBJ1-6	CASSSFRTASSYNSPLHF	TGTGCCAGCAGCTCTTTTAGGACAGCGAGCTCCTATAATTCACCCCTCCACTTT
-	15	TRBV6-5	-	TRBJ1-1	CASSYSRGSNTEAFF	TGTGCCAGCAGTTACTCGCGGGGATCAAACACTGAAGCTTTCTTT
-	14	TRBV7-2	-	TRBJ1-2	CASSFLTGSHGYTF	TGTGCCAGCAGCTTCCTTACAGGGAGCCATGGCTACACCTTC
-	14	TRBV28	TRBD1	TRBJ2-1	CASHLGQGNNEQFF	TGTGCCAGTCACTTGGGACAGGGGAACAATGAGCAGTTCTTC
few	14	TRBV7-9	-	TRBJ2-2	CASSPVMNTGELFF	TGTGCCAGCTCGCCGGTAATGAACACCGGGGAGCTGTTTTTT
-	14	TRBV15	TRBD1	TRBJ2-2	CATGQNRGDGELFF	TGTGCCACCGGACAAAACAGGGGGGACGGGGAGCTGTTTTTT
-	14	TRBV7-9	-	TRBJ1-1	CASTLRGGRAEAFF	TGTGCCAGCACCCTGAGAGGGGGAAGGGCTGAAGCTTTCTTT
few	13	TRBV9	TRBD2	TRBJ2-3	CASSETSGDTQYF	TGTGCCAGCAGCGAGACTAGCGGAGATACGCAGTATTTT
-	11	TRBV5-1	-	TRBJ2-5	CASSLEGAQYF	TGCGCCAGCAGCTTGGAGGGGGCCCAGTACTTC